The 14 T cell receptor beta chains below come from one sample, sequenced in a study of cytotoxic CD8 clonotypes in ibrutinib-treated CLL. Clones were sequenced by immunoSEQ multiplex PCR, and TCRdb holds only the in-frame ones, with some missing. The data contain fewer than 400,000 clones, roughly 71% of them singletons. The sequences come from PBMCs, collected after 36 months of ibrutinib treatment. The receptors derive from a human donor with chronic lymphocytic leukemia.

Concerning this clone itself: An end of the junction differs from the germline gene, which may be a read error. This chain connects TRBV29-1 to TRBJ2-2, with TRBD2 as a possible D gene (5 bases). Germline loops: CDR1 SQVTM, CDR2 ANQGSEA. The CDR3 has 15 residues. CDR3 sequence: CSVEEDTGSTGELFF. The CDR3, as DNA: TGCAGCGTCGAAGAGGATACGGGGTCCACCGGGGAGCTGTTTTTT.

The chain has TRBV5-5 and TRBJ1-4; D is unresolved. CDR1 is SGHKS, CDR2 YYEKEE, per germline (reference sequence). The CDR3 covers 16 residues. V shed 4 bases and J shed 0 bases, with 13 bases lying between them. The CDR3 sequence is CASSPGSTTTNEKLFF. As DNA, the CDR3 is TGTGCCAGCAGCCCGGGGAGTACCACAACTAATGAAAAACTGTTTTTT.

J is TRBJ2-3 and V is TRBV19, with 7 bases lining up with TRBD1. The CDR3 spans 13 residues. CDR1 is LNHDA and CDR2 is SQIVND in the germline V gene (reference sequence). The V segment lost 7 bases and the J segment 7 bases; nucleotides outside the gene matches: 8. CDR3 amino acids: CASTRNRGHTQYF. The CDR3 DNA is TGTGCCAGTACTAGGAACAGGGGCCATACGCAGTATTTT.

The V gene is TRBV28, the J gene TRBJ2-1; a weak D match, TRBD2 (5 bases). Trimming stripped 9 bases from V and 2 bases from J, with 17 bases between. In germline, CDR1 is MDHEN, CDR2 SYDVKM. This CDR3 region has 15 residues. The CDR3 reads CASTQRKGPYNEQFF. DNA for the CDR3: TGTGCCAGTACACAGCGGAAGGGCCCCTACAATGAGCAGTTCTTC.

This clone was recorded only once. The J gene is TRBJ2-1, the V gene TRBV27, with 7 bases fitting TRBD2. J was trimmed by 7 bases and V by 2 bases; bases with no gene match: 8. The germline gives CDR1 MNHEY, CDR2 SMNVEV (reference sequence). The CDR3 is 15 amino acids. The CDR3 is CASSLGPSGLNEQFF. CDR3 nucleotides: TGTGCCAGCAGTTTAGGGCCTAGCGGACTAAATGAGCAGTTCTTC.

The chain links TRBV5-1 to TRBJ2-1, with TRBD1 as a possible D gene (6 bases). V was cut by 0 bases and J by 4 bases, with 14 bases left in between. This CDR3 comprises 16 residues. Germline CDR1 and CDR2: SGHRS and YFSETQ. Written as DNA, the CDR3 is TGCGCCAGCAGCTTGGCCGGACAGAGTTTATACAATGAGCAGTTCTTC. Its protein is CASSLAGQSLYNEQFF.

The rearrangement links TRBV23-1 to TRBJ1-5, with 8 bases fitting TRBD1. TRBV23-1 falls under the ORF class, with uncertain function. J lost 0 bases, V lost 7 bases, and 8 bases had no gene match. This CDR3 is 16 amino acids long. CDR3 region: CASTADRDLSNQPQHF. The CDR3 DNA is TGCGCCAGCACCGCGGACAGGGACCTTAGCAATCAGCCCCAGCATTTT.

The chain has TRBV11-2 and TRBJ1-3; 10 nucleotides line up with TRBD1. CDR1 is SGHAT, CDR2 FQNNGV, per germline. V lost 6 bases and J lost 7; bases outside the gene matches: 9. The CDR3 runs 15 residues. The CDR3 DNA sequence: TGTGCCAGCAGACGGACAGGGGGTTATTGGAACACCATATATTTT. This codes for CASRRTGGYWNTIYF. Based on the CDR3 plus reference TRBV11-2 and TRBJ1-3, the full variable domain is EAGVAQSPRYKIIEKRQSVAFWCNPISGHATLYWYQQILGQGPKLLIQFQNNGVVDDSQLPKDRFSAERLKGVDSTLKIQPAKLEDSAVYLCASRRTGGYWNTIYFGEGSWLTVV.

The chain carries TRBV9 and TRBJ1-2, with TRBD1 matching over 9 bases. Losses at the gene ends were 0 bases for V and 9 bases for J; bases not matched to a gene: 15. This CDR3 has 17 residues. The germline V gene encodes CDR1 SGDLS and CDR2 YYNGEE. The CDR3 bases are TGTGCCAGCAGCGTAGATCGACAGGGGGAAGGATCCCTTAGCTACACCTTC. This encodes CASSVDRQGEGSLSYTF.

The CDR3 DNA sequence: TGTGCCAGCACCCTACTGGGGAATCAGCCCCAGCATTTT. Residues: CASTLLGNQPQHF. The rearrangement joins TRBV7-2 to TRBJ1-5, with D unclear. This CDR3 has 13 residues. Germline CDR1 is SGHTA and CDR2 is FQGNSA. V dropped 7 bases and J dropped 4 bases, with 11 bases sitting between them.

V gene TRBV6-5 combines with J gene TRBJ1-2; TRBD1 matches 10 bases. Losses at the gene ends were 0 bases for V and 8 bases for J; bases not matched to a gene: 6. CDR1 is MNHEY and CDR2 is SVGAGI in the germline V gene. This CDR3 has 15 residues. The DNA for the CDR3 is TGTGCCAGCAGTTACTCGAAGACAGGGGGCGCAGGCTACACCTTC. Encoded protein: CASSYSKTGGAGYTF.

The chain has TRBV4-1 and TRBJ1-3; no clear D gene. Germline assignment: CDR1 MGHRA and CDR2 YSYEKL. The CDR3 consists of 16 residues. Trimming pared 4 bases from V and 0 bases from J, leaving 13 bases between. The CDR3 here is CASSLYRVLSGNTIYF. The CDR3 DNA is TGCGCCAGCAGCCTATACCGGGTTCTCTCTGGAAACACCATATATTTT.

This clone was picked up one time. CDR3 bases: TGTGCCACCCGCCGTTGGTGGGGCAATCAGCCCCAGCATTTT. The encoded protein is CATRRWWGNQPQHF. The chain couples TRBV6-5 to TRBJ1-5; D gene unclear. There are 14 residues in the CDR3. CDR1 and CDR2 (germline): MNHEY, SVGAGI. V gave up 10 bases and J gave up 2 bases, with 15 bases separating them.

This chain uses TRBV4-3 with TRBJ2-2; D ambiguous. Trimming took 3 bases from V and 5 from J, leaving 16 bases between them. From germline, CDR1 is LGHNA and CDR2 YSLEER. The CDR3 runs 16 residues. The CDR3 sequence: CASSQTPLYLTGELFF. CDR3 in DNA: TGCGCCAGCAGCCAGACCCCGCTGTACTTGACCGGGGAGCTGTTTTTT.